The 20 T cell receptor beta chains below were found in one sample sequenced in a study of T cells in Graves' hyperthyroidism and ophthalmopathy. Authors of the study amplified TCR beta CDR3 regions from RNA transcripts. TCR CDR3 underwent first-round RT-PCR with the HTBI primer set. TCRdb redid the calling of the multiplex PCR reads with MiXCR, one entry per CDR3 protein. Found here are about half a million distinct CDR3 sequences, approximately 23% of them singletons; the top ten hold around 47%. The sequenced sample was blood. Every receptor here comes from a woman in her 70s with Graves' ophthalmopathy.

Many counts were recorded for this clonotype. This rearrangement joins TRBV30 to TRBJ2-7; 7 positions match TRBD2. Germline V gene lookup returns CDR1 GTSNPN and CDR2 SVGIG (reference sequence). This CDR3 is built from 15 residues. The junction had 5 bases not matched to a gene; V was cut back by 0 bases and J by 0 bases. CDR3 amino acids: CAWSVVAGASYEQYF. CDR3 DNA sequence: TGTGCCTGGAGTGTAGTGGCGGGAGCCTCCTACGAGCAGTACTTC.

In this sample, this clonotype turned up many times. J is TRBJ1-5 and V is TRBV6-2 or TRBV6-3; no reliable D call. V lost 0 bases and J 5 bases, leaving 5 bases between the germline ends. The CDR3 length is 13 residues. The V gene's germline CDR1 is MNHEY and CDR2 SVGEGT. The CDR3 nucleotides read TGTGCCAGCAGTTACTCAGGCGATCAGCCCCAGCATTTT. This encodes CASSYSGDQPQHF.

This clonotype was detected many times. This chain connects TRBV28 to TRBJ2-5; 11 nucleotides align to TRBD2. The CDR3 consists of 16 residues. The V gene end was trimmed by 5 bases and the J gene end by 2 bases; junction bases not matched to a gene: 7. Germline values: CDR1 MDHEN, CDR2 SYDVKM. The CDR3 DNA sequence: TGTGCCAGCAGTGTCATGGGGACTAGCGGTCAAGAGACCCAGTACTTC. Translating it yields CASSVMGTSGQETQYF.

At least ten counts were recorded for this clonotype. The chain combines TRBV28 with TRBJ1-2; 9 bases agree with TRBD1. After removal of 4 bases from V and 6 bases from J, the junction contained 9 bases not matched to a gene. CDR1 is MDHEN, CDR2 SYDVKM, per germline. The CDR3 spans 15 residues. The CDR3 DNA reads TGTGCCAGCAGTTCAGGAGGAGGGACAGGGAATGGCTACACCTTC. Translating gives CASSSGGGTGNGYTF.

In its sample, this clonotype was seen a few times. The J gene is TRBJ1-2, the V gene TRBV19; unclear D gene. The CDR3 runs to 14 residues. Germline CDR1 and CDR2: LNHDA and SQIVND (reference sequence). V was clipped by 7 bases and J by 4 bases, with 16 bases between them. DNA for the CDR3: TGTGCCAGTACCCCCCGAGCAGCCCCCTATGGCTACACCTTC. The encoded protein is CASTPRAAPYGYTF.

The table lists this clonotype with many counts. CDR3 loop: CATSREMVGETQYF. The DNA of the CDR3 is TGTGCCACCAGCAGAGAAATGGTCGGGGAGACCCAGTACTTC. The chain is built from TRBV15 and TRBJ2-5; D is unclear. The CDR3 is 14 residues long. Between the trimmed V and J ends, which lost 0 bases and 5 bases, there was a span of 10 bases. CDR1 is LNHNV and CDR2 is YYDKDF in the germline V gene (reference sequence). The full variable domain, completed using reference TRBV15 and TRBJ2-5, is DAMVIQNPRYQVTQFGKPVTLSCSQTLNHNVMYWYQQKSSQAPKLLFHYYDKDFNNEADTPDNFQSRRPNTSFCFLDIRSPGLGDTAMYLCATSREMVGETQYFGPGTRLLVL.

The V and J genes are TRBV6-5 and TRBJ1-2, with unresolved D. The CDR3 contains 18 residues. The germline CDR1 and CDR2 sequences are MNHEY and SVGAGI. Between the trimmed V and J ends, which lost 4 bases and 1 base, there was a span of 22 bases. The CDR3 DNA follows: TGTGCCAGCAGTTCCTCTAGTCTGATGGGTAAAATTAACTATGGCTACACCTTC. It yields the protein CASSSSSLMGKINYGYTF.

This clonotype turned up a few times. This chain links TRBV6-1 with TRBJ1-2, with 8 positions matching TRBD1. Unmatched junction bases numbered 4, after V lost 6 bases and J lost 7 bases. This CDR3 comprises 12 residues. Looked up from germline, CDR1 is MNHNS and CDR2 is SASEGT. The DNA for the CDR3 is TGTGCCAGCAGCGACAGGGGTTCTGGCTACACCTTC. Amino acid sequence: CASSDRGSGYTF.

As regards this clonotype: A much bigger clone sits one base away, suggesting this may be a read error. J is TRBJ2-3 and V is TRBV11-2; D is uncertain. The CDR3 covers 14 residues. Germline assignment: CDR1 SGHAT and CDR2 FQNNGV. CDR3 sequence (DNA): TGTGCCAGCAGCTTAGGGCTACTCACAGATACGAAGTATTTT. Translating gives CASSLGLLTDTKYF.

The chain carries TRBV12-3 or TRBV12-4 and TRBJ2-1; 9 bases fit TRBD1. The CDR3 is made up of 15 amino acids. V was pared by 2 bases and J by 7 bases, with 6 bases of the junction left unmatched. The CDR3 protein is CASSLRRTGENEQFF. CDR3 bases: TGTGCCAGCAGTTTACGAAGGACAGGGGAAAATGAGCAGTTCTTC.

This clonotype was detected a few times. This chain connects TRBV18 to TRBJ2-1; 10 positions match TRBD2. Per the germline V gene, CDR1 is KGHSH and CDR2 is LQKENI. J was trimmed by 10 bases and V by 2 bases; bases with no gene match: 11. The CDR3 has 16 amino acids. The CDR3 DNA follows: TGTGCCAGCTCACCAGGGCTAGCGGGAGCCCCGGGGGAGCAGTTCTTC. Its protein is CASSPGLAGAPGEQFF.

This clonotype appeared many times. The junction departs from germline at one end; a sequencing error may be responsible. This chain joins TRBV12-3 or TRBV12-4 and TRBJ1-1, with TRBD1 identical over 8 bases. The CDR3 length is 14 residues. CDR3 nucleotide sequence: TGTGGCAGCTCAGGGGGCGCATCCAACACTGAAGCTTTCTTT. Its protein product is CGSSGGASNTEAFF.

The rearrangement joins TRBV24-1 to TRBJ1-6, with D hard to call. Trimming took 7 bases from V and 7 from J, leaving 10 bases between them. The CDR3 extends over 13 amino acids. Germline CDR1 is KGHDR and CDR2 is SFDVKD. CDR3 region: CATRREDNSPLHF. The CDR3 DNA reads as TGTGCCACCAGACGGGAAGACAATTCACCCCTCCACTTT.

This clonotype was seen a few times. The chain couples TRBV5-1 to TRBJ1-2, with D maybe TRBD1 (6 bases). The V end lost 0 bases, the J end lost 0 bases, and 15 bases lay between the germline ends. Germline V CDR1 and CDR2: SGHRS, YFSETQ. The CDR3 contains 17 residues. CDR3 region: CASSLGHTGMANYGYTF. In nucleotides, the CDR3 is TGCGCCAGCAGCTTGGGTCACACAGGGATGGCTAACTATGGCTACACCTTC.

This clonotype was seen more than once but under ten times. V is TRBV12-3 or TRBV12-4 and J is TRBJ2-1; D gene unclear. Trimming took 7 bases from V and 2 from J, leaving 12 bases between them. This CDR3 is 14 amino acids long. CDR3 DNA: TGTGCCAGCACCCCGGTGAGCACCTACAATGAGCAGTTCTTC. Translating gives CASTPVSTYNEQFF.

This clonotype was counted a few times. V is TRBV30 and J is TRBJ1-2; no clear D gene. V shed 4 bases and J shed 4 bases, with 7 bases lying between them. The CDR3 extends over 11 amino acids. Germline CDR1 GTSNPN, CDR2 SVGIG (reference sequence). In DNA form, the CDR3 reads TGTGCCTGGAACGTGGGCTATGGCTACACCTTC. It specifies CAWNVGYGYTF.

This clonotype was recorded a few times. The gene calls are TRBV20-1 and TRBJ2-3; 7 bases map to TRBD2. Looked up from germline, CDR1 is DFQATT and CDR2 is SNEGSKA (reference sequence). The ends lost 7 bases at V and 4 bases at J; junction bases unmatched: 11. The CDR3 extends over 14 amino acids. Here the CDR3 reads CSVGLSGRSDTQYF. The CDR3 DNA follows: TGCAGTGTCGGACTATCCGGGAGGTCAGATACGCAGTATTTT.

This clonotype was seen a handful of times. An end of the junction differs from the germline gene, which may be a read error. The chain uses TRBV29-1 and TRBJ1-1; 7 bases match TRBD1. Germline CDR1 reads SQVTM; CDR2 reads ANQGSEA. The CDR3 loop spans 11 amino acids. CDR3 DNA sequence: TGCAGCGTGACCTACAGGGGTGAAGGTTTCTTT. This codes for CSVTYRGEGFF.

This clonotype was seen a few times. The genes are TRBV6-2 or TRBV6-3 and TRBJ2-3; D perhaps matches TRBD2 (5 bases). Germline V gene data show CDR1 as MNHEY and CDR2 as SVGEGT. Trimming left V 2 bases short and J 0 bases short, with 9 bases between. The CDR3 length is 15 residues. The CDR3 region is CASSYAGPSTDTQYF. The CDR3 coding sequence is TGTGCCAGCAGTTACGCGGGCCCTAGCACAGATACGCAGTATTTT.

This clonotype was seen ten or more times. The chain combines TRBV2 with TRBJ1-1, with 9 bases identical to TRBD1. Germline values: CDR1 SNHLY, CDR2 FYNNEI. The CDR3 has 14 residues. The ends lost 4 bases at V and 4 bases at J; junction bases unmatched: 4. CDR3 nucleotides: TGTGCCAGCAGTGTGCGACAGGGGGTCACTGAAGCTTTCTTT. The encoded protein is CASSVRQGVTEAFF.